One sample yielded the 11 T cell receptor beta chains listed below, sequenced in a study of T cells after yellow fever vaccination. One entry per CDR3 protein, called by TCRdb with MiXCR from the 5' RACE reads. The sample has under 150,000 distinct CDR3 sequences; 7% to 9% are singletons. The sequencing here drew on CD4+ T cells sorted from PBMCs, taken 5 days after the yellow fever booster vaccination. These receptors were collected from a man aged 30-40 years who received the YFV17D yellow fever vaccine.

This clonotype was seen at least ten times. V is TRBV18 and J is TRBJ2-7, with 11 bases lining up with TRBD2. This CDR3 comprises 16 residues. V trimming: 3 bases; J trimming: 4 bases; junction bases outside the gene matches: 8. CDR1 and CDR2 from the germline V gene are KGHSH and LQKENI. CDR3 nucleotides: TGTGCCAGCTCACCGCCGCCCGGGACTAGCGGATACGAGCAGTACTTC. Its protein product is CASSPPPGTSGYEQYF.

This clonotype was detected ten times or more. The chain combines TRBV6-2 or TRBV6-3 with TRBJ2-7, with 10 bases fitting TRBD1. The CDR3 covers 15 residues. The ends lost 5 bases at V and 5 bases at J; junction bases unmatched: 9. CDR1 is MNHEY and CDR2 is SVGEGT in the germline V gene. The chain's CDR3 is CASSIDRGRRNEQYF. The CDR3 bases are TGTGCCAGCAGTATAGACAGGGGGCGAAGGAACGAGCAGTACTTC.

This clonotype was observed many times. The V gene is TRBV20-1, the J gene TRBJ2-2; D call uncertain. V gave up 5 bases and J gave up 4 bases, with 11 bases separating them. The germline CDR1 and CDR2 sequences are DFQATT and SNEGSKA (reference sequence). This CDR3 has 13 amino acids. The CDR3 reads CSAPIGSTGELFF. The DNA for the CDR3 is TGCAGTGCTCCTATAGGGTCCACCGGGGAGCTGTTTTTT.

In its sample, this clonotype was seen many times. The rearrangement links TRBV4-3 to TRBJ1-1; TRBD1 agrees at 10 bases. CDR1 and CDR2 from the germline V gene are LGHNA and YSLEER. The ends lost 0 bases at V and 10 bases at J; junction bases unmatched: 5. The CDR3 length is 14 residues. The DNA of the CDR3 is TGCGCCAGCAGCCAAGAGGGACAGGGGCGCGTAGCTTTCTTT. It encodes CASSQEGQGRVAFF.

There are many counts of this clonotype. The gene calls are TRBV7-2 and TRBJ2-3; D call uncertain. Trimming pared 2 bases from V and 5 bases from J, leaving 11 bases between. The germline gives CDR1 SGHTA, CDR2 FQGNSA. The CDR3 length is 14 residues. In DNA form, the CDR3 reads TGTGCCAGCAGCTTACCCTCCTTGTTAGATACGCAGTATTTT. Translation gives CASSLPSLLDTQYF.

The chain employs TRBV30 and TRBJ2-1; TRBD2 matches 11 bases. This CDR3 region has 16 residues. Germline loops: CDR1 GTSNPN, CDR2 SVGIG (reference sequence). J was trimmed by 4 bases and V by 0 bases; bases with no gene match: 5. The CDR3 spells CAWSVRLAGRYNEQFF. CDR3 nucleotide sequence: TGTGCCTGGAGTGTACGACTAGCGGGAAGGTACAATGAGCAGTTCTTC.

This clonotype came up many times. The chain employs TRBV20-1 and TRBJ2-7, with a possible D match to TRBD1 (5 bases). Trimming took off 6 bases at V and 4 bases at J, with 7 bases between the two ends. The CDR3 runs to 10 residues. Germline V CDR1 and CDR2: DFQATT, SNEGSKA (reference sequence). In nucleotides, the CDR3 is TGCAGTGCCAGGGTATACGAGCAGTACTTC. Translation: CSARVYEQYF.

This clonotype appeared many times. This chain connects TRBV6-5 to TRBJ2-1, with 12 bases fitting TRBD2. Germline-derived CDR1 and CDR2 are MNHEY and SVGAGI. Unmatched junction bases numbered 18, after V lost 7 bases and J lost 8 bases. The CDR3 is 18 amino acids. The CDR3 here is CASKDSPRLAGEGDEQFF. CDR3 DNA sequence: TGTGCCAGCAAGGACTCCCCTCGACTAGCGGGAGAGGGCGATGAGCAGTTCTTC.

J is TRBJ2-3 and V is TRBV30; 7 positions agree with TRBD1. The V and J ends lost 3 bases and 3 bases, in that order; junction bases with no gene match: 9. CDR1 GTSNPN and CDR2 SVGIG come from the germline V gene (reference sequence). CDR3 length: 15 residues. The CDR3 coding sequence is TGTGCCTGGAGAGGAGTACAGGGGTGGACAGATACGCAGTATTTT. Residues: CAWRGVQGWTDTQYF.

This clonotype was seen many times. The chain's CDR3 is CASSRTGTDGYTF. CDR3 in DNA: TGTGCCAGCAGCCGAACCGGGACGGATGGCTACACCTTC. This rearrangement joins TRBV6-2 or TRBV6-3 to TRBJ1-2; D may be TRBD1 (5 bases). This CDR3 is 13 amino acids long. Germline V gene sequence: CDR1 MNHEY, CDR2 SVGEGT. Trimming stripped 6 bases from V and 6 bases from J, with 14 bases between.

This clonotype has a count of ten or more. Here the CDR3 DNA reads TGTGCCAGCAGTTACTCTAATGTGGGAAGCACAGATACGCAGTATTTT. Protein sequence: CASSYSNVGSTDTQYF. The chain links TRBV6-5 to TRBJ2-3; D remains ambiguous. The CDR3 extends over 16 amino acids. V was cut by 0 bases and J by 0 bases, with 10 bases left in between. Germline V gene sequence: CDR1 MNHEY, CDR2 SVGAGI.